These 31 T cell receptor beta chains originate from one sample sequenced in a study of CD8 T cells in Susac syndrome. The authors reverse transcribed roughly 0.45 to 1 ug RNA with random hexamers. TCRdb called the immunoSEQ multiplex PCR reads again in MiXCR, with one record for every CDR3 protein. The sample lists about 140,000 distinct CDR3 sequences; around 95% were seen once. Sequencing was done on a sample of CD4+ T cells from PBMCs. These receptors all stem from a human donor with Susac syndrome.

The V call is TRBV28, the J call TRBJ1-2; D is perhaps TRBD1 (5 bases). The germline V gene encodes CDR1 MDHEN and CDR2 SYDVKM. V was cut by 3 bases and J by 10 bases, with 18 bases left in between. This CDR3 is 14 amino acids long. The CDR3 spells CASSFRQTTMPYTF. CDR3 nucleotide sequence: TGTGCCAGCAGTTTCCGACAGACGACTATGCCCTACACCTTC.

The chain couples TRBV28 to TRBJ2-1, with 9 bases identical to TRBD1. The V and J ends lost 5 bases and 1 base, in that order; junction bases with no gene match: 6. The CDR3 runs 16 residues. Germline V gene lookup returns CDR1 MDHEN and CDR2 SYDVKM. The CDR3 spells CASSPAGTGSYNEQFF. CDR3 sequence (DNA): TGTGCCAGCAGTCCCGCCGGGACAGGGTCCTACAATGAGCAGTTCTTC.

This clonotype was counted a single time. CDR3: CASSQGGQPQHF. CDR3 bases: TGTGCCAGCAGCCAGGGTGGTCAGCCCCAGCATTTT. The chain recombines TRBV7-8 with TRBJ1-5; D may be TRBD1 (5 bases). Trimming shortened V by 5 bases and J by 6 bases, and 8 bases separated the two germline ends. The CDR3 spans 12 residues. Germline-derived CDR1 and CDR2 are SGHVS and FQNEAQ.

The chain carries TRBV5-1 and TRBJ1-2, with TRBD1 identical over 7 bases. Germline V gene sequence: CDR1 SGHRS, CDR2 YFSETQ. The CDR3 length is 13 residues. V lost 7 bases and J lost 2; bases outside the gene matches: 5. CDR3 sequence (DNA): TGCGCCAGCGGAGGGGACAGAAACTATGGCTACACCTTC. Its protein product is CASGGDRNYGYTF. The entire variable domain, with the rest obtained from reference TRBV5-1 and TRBJ1-2, is as follows: KAGVTQTPRYLIKTRGQQVTLSCSPISGHRSVSWYQQTPGQGLQFLFEYFSETQRNKGNFPGRFSGRQFSNSRSEMNVSTLELGDSALYLCASGGDRNYGYTFGSGTRLTVV.

CDR3 sequence reads: CASSSPGLVGTGELFF. The DNA for the CDR3 is TGTGCCAGCAGCTCACCGGGACTAGTCGGGACCGGGGAGCTGTTTTTT. The J gene is TRBJ2-2, the V gene TRBV28; 8 bases agree with TRBD2. This CDR3 comprises 16 residues. J was trimmed by 5 bases and V by 6 bases; bases with no gene match: 11. CDR1 is MDHEN, CDR2 SYDVKM, per germline.

The genes are TRBV4-3 and TRBJ2-3; D unclear. CDR3 length: 14 residues. V lost 5 bases, J lost 2 bases, and 11 bases lay in between. Per the germline V gene, CDR1 is LGHNA and CDR2 is YSLEER. CDR3 amino acids: CASSGQANTDTQYF. The CDR3 bases are TGCGCCAGCAGCGGCCAGGCGAACACAGATACGCAGTATTTT.

This rearrangement joins TRBV12-3 or TRBV12-4 to TRBJ1-1; possible D gene TRBD1, 6 bases. Trimming shortened V by 3 bases and J by 3 bases, and 11 bases separated the two germline ends. This CDR3 is 14 amino acids long. For the CDR3, the DNA is TGTGCCAGCAGTTTGTGGGGGCGCGACACTGAAGCTTTCTTT. Translation gives CASSLWGRDTEAFF.

This chain joins TRBV20-1 and TRBJ2-5; 8 nucleotides match TRBD2. This CDR3 contains 17 residues. Germline loops: CDR1 DFQATT, CDR2 SNEGSKA (reference sequence). After removal of 0 bases from V and 4 bases from J, the junction contained 13 bases not matched to a gene. CDR3: CSARDRLAGISAETQYF. CDR3 in DNA: TGCAGTGCTAGAGATCGTCTAGCGGGCATATCCGCAGAGACCCAGTACTTC.

The chain couples TRBV20-1 to TRBJ2-7, with 7 nucleotides matching TRBD2. This CDR3 comprises 14 residues. V was pared by 3 bases and J by 1 base, with 6 bases of the junction left unmatched. Looked up from germline, CDR1 is DFQATT and CDR2 is SNEGSKA (reference sequence). This CDR3 is CSARPPGLSYEQYF. As DNA, the CDR3 is TGCAGTGCTAGGCCGCCGGGACTATCCTACGAGCAGTACTTC.

This clonotype occurred once. This chain uses TRBV24-1 with TRBJ1-5, with a possible D match to TRBD1 (5 bases). Trimming removed 5 bases at V and 0 bases at J, with 13 bases between. This CDR3 contains 16 residues. Germline-derived CDR1 and CDR2 are KGHDR and SFDVKD. In DNA form, the CDR3 reads TGTGCCACCAGTGCCCAAGACAGCCATAGCAATCAGCCCCAGCATTTT. Residues: CATSAQDSHSNQPQHF.

This chain connects TRBV19 to TRBJ2-6; D ambiguous. The germline CDR1 and CDR2 sequences are LNHDA and SQIVND (reference sequence). The CDR3 is 15 residues long. V lost 0 bases, J lost 0 bases, and 3 bases lay in between. This chain's CDR3 is CASSIEHSGANVLTF. The CDR3 DNA sequence: TGTGCCAGTAGTATAGAACACTCTGGGGCCAACGTCCTGACTTTC.

The rearrangement joins TRBV12-3 or TRBV12-4 to TRBJ2-1; D is uncertain. The CDR3 runs 12 residues. Between the trimmed V and J ends, which lost 4 bases and 7 bases, there was a span of 8 bases. In DNA, the CDR3 is TGTGCCAGCAGTTCTACGCGGAATGAGCAGTTCTTC. Its translation is CASSSTRNEQFF.

This rearrangement joins TRBV9 to TRBJ2-3, with 7 bases fitting TRBD1. J lost 0 bases, V lost 4 bases, and 14 bases had no gene match. The CDR3 totals 18 residues. Germline CDR1 SGDLS, CDR2 YYNGEE. CDR3 loop: CASSPRRQGPSSTDTQYF. CDR3 coding DNA: TGTGCCAGCAGCCCGCGGCGACAGGGCCCATCGAGCACAGATACGCAGTATTTT.

This chain connects TRBV5-1 to TRBJ2-7, with D maybe TRBD1 (5 bases). Trimming left V 3 bases short and J 6 bases short, with 13 bases between. This CDR3 is 13 amino acids long. Germline V lookup: CDR1 SGHRS, CDR2 YFSETQ. The CDR3 nucleotides read TGCGCCAGCAGCTGGACACTTACTTCCGAGCAGTACTTC. It is translated as CASSWTLTSEQYF.

CDR3 loop: CSARESSNQETQYF. CDR3 in DNA: TGCAGTGCTAGAGAGTCCTCAAATCAAGAGACCCAGTACTTC. The chain employs TRBV20-1 and TRBJ2-5; D is ambiguous. From germline, CDR1 is DFQATT and CDR2 SNEGSKA (reference sequence). Between the trimmed V and J ends, which lost 0 bases and 2 bases, there was a span of 10 bases. The CDR3 runs to 14 residues.

Here the CDR3 DNA reads TGTGCCAGCAGCCATGAGGGGGGAACTGAAGCTTTCTTT. Its translation is CASSHEGGTEAFF. The V call is TRBV3-1, the J call TRBJ1-1; tentative D call: TRBD1 (6 bases). V was cut by 3 bases and J by 5 bases, with 10 bases left in between. Germline V CDR1 and CDR2: LGHDT, YNNKEL (reference sequence). The CDR3 is 13 residues long.

The genes are TRBV14 and TRBJ2-2, with TRBD1 matching 8 bases. Germline V CDR1 and CDR2: SGHDN, FVKESK. J was trimmed by 5 bases and V by 6 bases; bases with no gene match: 8. This CDR3 is built from 15 residues. CDR3 DNA sequence: TGTGCCAGCAGTCCCCGGGACAGGCCTACCGGGGAGCTGTTTTTT. It is translated as CASSPRDRPTGELFF.

The J gene is TRBJ2-7, the V gene TRBV14, with D possibly matching TRBD2 (5 bases). Between the trimmed V and J ends, which lost 6 bases and 4 bases, there was a span of 10 bases. The germline CDR1 and CDR2 sequences are SGHDN and FVKESK. This CDR3 spans 12 amino acids. The CDR3 DNA is TGTGCCAGCAGTCCGGACTGGTACGAGCAGTACTTC. It codes for CASSPDWYEQYF.

This sequence joins TRBV19 and TRBJ1-2; D perhaps matches TRBD1 (5 bases). The CDR3 length is 13 residues. V was pared by 0 bases and J by 5 bases, with 7 bases between. The germline gives CDR1 LNHDA, CDR2 SQIVND (reference sequence). CDR3 sequence: CASSIDGTYGYTF. The DNA of the CDR3 is TGTGCCAGTAGTATAGATGGGACTTATGGCTACACCTTC.

This clonotype is a singleton in its sample. This chain uses TRBV5-4 with TRBJ1-1, with D possibly matching TRBD1 (5 bases). Per germline, CDR1 SGHNT and CDR2 YYREEE (reference sequence). CDR3 size: 13 residues. V lost 5 bases to trimming and J lost 3 bases, with 11 bases between them. The CDR3 spells CASSPTGDTEAFF. In nucleotides, the CDR3 is TGTGCCAGCAGTCCCACGGGGGACACTGAAGCTTTCTTT.

J is TRBJ1-2 and V is TRBV20-1, with a possible D match to TRBD1 (6 bases). V was trimmed by 6 bases and J by 6 bases, leaving 14 bases between them. Germline V gives CDR1 DFQATT, CDR2 SNEGSKA (reference sequence). The CDR3 is made up of 12 amino acids. CDR3: CSARTVVDGYTF. The CDR3, as DNA: TGCAGTGCGAGGACAGTTGTCGATGGCTACACCTTC.

J is TRBJ2-6 and V is TRBV6-2 or TRBV6-3, with D possibly being TRBD1 (6 bases). The CDR3 is 13 residues long. V lost 10 bases to trimming and J lost 4 bases, with 11 bases between them. From germline, CDR1 is MNHEY and CDR2 SVGEGT. The CDR3 spells CAMRQAGANVLTF. The CDR3 bases are TGTGCCATGCGACAGGCGGGGGCCAACGTCCTGACTTTC.

The chain uses TRBV20-1 and TRBJ2-6; D not certain. Germline V CDR1 and CDR2: DFQATT, SNEGSKA (reference sequence). CDR3 length equals 15 residues. V was cut by 3 bases and J by 0 bases, with 9 bases left in between. CDR3 nucleotide sequence: TGCAGTGCTAGTGTCGGTCTCTCTGGGGCCAACGTCCTGACTTTC. Its translation is CSASVGLSGANVLTF.

This sequence joins TRBV5-1 and TRBJ2-7; perhaps TRBD2 as D (5 bases). There are 13 residues in the CDR3. V lost 4 bases and J 1 base, leaving 9 bases between the germline ends. CDR1 and CDR2 (germline): SGHRS, YFSETQ. This CDR3 reads CASSPGVSYEQYF. The CDR3 nucleotides are TGCGCCAGCAGCCCCGGGGTGTCCTACGAGCAGTACTTC.

The rearrangement uses TRBV20-1 and TRBJ2-4, with TRBD2 matching 10 bases. Per the germline V gene, CDR1 is DFQATT and CDR2 is SNEGSKA (reference sequence). The CDR3 is 17 residues long. Trimming at V came to 2 bases and at J to 3 bases, leaving 10 bases not matched to a gene. CDR3 bases: TGCAGTGCTAGATCCAGCGGGAGGGCCCGCGGCAAAAACATTCAGTACTTC. Amino acids: CSARSSGRARGKNIQYF.

The chain has TRBV20-1 and TRBJ2-2, with 16 positions matching TRBD2. The CDR3 loop spans 16 amino acids. J gave up 8 bases and V 2 bases, and 5 bases lay outside the gene matches. CDR1 and CDR2 (germline): DFQATT, SNEGSKA (reference sequence). CDR3 sequence (DNA): TGCAGTGCTAGACCGGGACTAGCGGGAGGGCAAGGGGAGCTGTTTTTT. The encoded protein is CSARPGLAGGQGELFF.

J is TRBJ1-6 and V is TRBV6-1; D remains unclear. Looked up from germline, CDR1 is MNHNS and CDR2 is SASEGT. This CDR3 region has 18 residues. V was trimmed by 6 bases and J by 0 bases, leaving 18 bases between them. CDR3 nucleotides: TGTGCCAGCAGCCTGTTTACGGCCCGGAGCTCCTATAATTCACCCCTCCACTTT. Its translation: CASSLFTARSSYNSPLHF.

V is TRBV20-1 and J is TRBJ1-5; TRBD1 might be the D (6 bases). Germline V CDR1 and CDR2: DFQATT, SNEGSKA (reference sequence). The length of the CDR3 is 14 residues. V lost 5 bases to trimming and J lost 1 base, with 12 bases between them. CDR3 DNA sequence: TGCAGTGCTCTACGGACAGCCAGCAATCAGCCCCAGCATTTT. Translated, it gives CSALRTASNQPQHF.

With respect to this clonotype: A junction boundary mismatches the germline segment, possibly from a read error. The chain carries TRBV12-3 or TRBV12-4 and TRBJ2-6; 8 bases map to TRBD1. The CDR3 contains 14 residues. The CDR3 reads CSRGPLSGANVLTF. The CDR3 coding sequence is TGTTCCAGGGGGCCTCTCTCTGGGGCCAACGTCCTGACTTTC.

The rearrangement joins TRBV12-3 or TRBV12-4 to TRBJ1-2, with D possibly matching TRBD1 (5 bases). The V end lost 4 bases, the J end lost 6 bases, and 15 bases lay between the germline ends. The CDR3 contains 14 residues. CDR3 DNA sequence: TGTGCCAGCAGTTCGTCGCAGGGCGGAAATGGCTACACCTTC. Amino acids: CASSSSQGGNGYTF.

The J gene is TRBJ1-2, the V gene TRBV15, with D tentatively TRBD1 (6 bases). V was pared by 2 bases and J by 8 bases, with 18 bases between. The CDR3 consists of 15 residues. The germline V gene encodes CDR1 LNHNV and CDR2 YYDKDF (reference sequence). CDR3 protein: CATSRNYRVDSGYTF. The CDR3 DNA is TGTGCCACCAGCAGAAATTACAGGGTCGATTCCGGCTACACCTTC.